This TCR beta chain was identified during a study of T cell responses to AZD1222 COVID-19 vaccine. Notes on the study in general: Clonal diversity may have been underestimated in mostly white British donors. Among vaccine-associated CD4 TCRs, coverage spanned spike, with dominance at 160-218 and 743-854.

Concerning this clone: Its antigen is unknown.

V was clipped by 6 bases and J by 4 bases; unmatched bases: 11. Germline CDR1 WNHNN, CDR2 SYGVQD (reference sequence). The CDR3 is 15 amino acids. The method was immunoSEQ multiplex PCR; TCRdb's version includes in-frame clones alone and lacks a portion of them. Of some 140,000 clones listed, approximately 90% are singletons. Source: peripheral blood, taken on day 0 of AZD1222 vaccination. The J gene is TRBJ2-5, the V gene TRBV10-1; 7 bases line up with TRBD2. This receptor was obtained from an adult in good health. The CDR3 loop is CASRPWDYPRETQYF. DNA of the CDR3: TGCGCCAGCAGGCCCTGGGACTATCCACGAGAGACCCAGTACTTC.